This T cell receptor beta chain derives from a study of breast tumors, draining lymph nodes, adjacent tissues (dated by TCRdb to between 2015 and 2016). Turning to the overall study: In breast cancer patients, the study compared the TCR beta repertoires of tumor, adjacent nontumor tissue and axillary lymph nodes. The study aimed to assess the relationships and possible T-cell exchange between tumor, surrounding tissue and draining lymph node repertoires in human breast cancer. On the study overall, not on this receptor specifically: The data were considered consistent with most tumor T cells being derived from the lymph node and subsequently expanding within tumor tissue. T-cell repertoire diversity in tumors was found to be lower than in lymph nodes but higher than in nontumor tissue, and preferential V and J gene usage was observed. Tumor and nontumor tissue repertoires were found to be significantly more similar in luminal-like than in basal-like breast cancer. The conclusion that tumor T cells originate in lymph nodes was framed as consistent with a hypothesis rather than directly demonstrated.

Sequencing was performed on an Illumina HiSeq 2000. Multiplex PCR amplification was used to build the TCR beta chain libraries. The amplified TCR beta chain products were analyzed by high-throughput sequencing. Through fastp at Q25 and MiXCR, TCRdb rebuilt clones from the public reads, retaining in-frame beta chains. Rows are combined by CDR3 protein, so each entry shows the most common genes and DNA. The sample table records 170,000 or so distinct CDR3 sequences; approximately 30% of these occur just once. The top ten clonotypes cover about 4.5% of the sample. The lymph node samples were taken from the axillary draining lymph nodes of breast cancer patients. This clonotype was seen repeatedly, ten times or more. It lacks a known antigen. No base qualities exist here, and no much larger clone lies one base off it. Here V drops 3 bases and J drops 5 bases, and the junction holds 9 bases not matched to any gene. Reading from cysteine to phenylalanine, the CDR3 counts 14 amino acids. The kept DNA is CDR3 alone, 42 bases in frame from the first base. The CDR1 and CDR2 encoded by the germline V gene (reference sequence) are DFQATT and SNEGSKA.

The source material was axillary lymph node tissue. Here the chain combines TRBV20-1 and TRBJ2-7; 8 junctional bases match TRBD1. The origin of this receptor is a female donor with breast cancer. Some clones in this sample may be carry-over from other donors' samples. The nucleotides read TGCAGTGCTAGCCGCACCGGACAGGGAGACGAGCAGTACTTC. This gives the protein CSASRTGQGDEQYF.